This T cell receptor beta chain was identified during a study of cytomegalovirus exposure and HLA in healthy donors. This clone was counted a single time. Its antigen is still unknown. 60 Vbeta and 13 Jbeta primers were used in PCR. Clones were sequenced by immunoSEQ multiplex PCR, and TCRdb holds only the in-frame ones, with some missing. The sample shows about 140,000 clones, roughly 80% of them seen only once. General observations from the study: Beyond CMV serostatus, there was no information to go on about immune exposure.

Germline assignment: CDR1 LGHNA and CDR2 YSLEER. The CDR3 consists of 15 residues. After removal of 7 bases from V and 2 bases from J, the junction contained 4 bases not matched to a gene. This TCR was recovered from a woman between 35 and 50 years old in good health and CMV-seropositive. The sequenced sample was PBMCs. The rearrangement joins TRBV4-3 to TRBJ1-3; 11 positions match TRBD1. CDR3 protein: CASTEGQGAGNTIYF. Here the CDR3 DNA reads TGCGCCAGCACCGAGGGACAGGGGGCTGGAAACACCATATATTTT.